The 20 T cell receptor beta chains in this list originate from one sample, sequenced in a study of T cell responses to AZD1222 COVID-19 vaccine. Assay used: immunoSEQ multiplex PCR; TCRdb lists only in-frame clones, some missing. The repertoire holds roughly 110,000 clones, with under 95% as singletons. The input for sequencing was peripheral blood, taken on day 0 of AZD1222 vaccination. These receptors were collected from an adult in good health.

The chain employs TRBV29-1 and TRBJ1-1; D not resolved. Germline CDR1 SQVTM, CDR2 ANQGSEA. This CDR3 comprises 10 residues. V lost 4 bases to trimming and J lost 3 bases, with 3 bases between them. CDR3 sequence reads: CSVGDTEAFF. The CDR3 nucleotides are TGCAGCGTTGGTGACACTGAAGCTTTCTTT.

The chain recombines TRBV6-1 with TRBJ2-3, with D perhaps being TRBD1 or TRBD2 (6 bases each). Germline V gene lookup returns CDR1 MNHNS and CDR2 SASEGT. The CDR3 is made up of 14 amino acids. V lost 2 bases to trimming and J lost 7 bases, with 13 bases between them. The DNA of the CDR3 is TGTGCCAGCAGTGAACTAGGGGGGCCTAATACGCAGTATTTT. Its protein product is CASSELGGPNTQYF.

V and J are TRBV4-3 and TRBJ1-1; 7 bases line up with TRBD1. Germline CDR1 is LGHNA and CDR2 is YSLEER. The CDR3 runs 15 residues. V lost 0 bases and J lost 1; bases outside the gene matches: 2. The CDR3 DNA sequence: TGCGCCAGCAGCCAAGAAGGGGGCTCGAACACTGAAGCTTTCTTT. Its translation: CASSQEGGSNTEAFF.

V and J are TRBV9 and TRBJ2-2; no firm D call. The germline V and J ends were trimmed by 0 bases and 1 base, with 4 bases remaining between them. Per germline, CDR1 SGDLS and CDR2 YYNGEE. The CDR3 length is 14 residues. In DNA form, the CDR3 reads TGTGCCAGCAGCGTAGGCCAGAACACCGGGGAGCTGTTTTTT. Amino acid sequence: CASSVGQNTGELFF.

The CDR3 sequence: CASSERDWAVNNEQFF. In DNA, the CDR3 is TGTGCCAGCAGTGAAAGGGACTGGGCAGTAAACAATGAGCAGTTCTTC. The chain couples TRBV2 to TRBJ2-1, with a possible D match to TRBD2 (6 bases). With 2 bases removed from V and 5 bases from J, the gap between germline ends came to 16 bases. The V gene's germline CDR1 is SNHLY and CDR2 FYNNEI. The CDR3 loop spans 16 amino acids.

This clone was found a few times. The chain uses TRBV7-9 and TRBJ2-7; possible D gene TRBD2, 6 bases. This CDR3 contains 14 residues. Trimming left V 5 bases short and J 4 bases short, with 15 bases between. CDR1 is SEHNR and CDR2 is FQNEAQ in the germline V gene (reference sequence). The CDR3: CASSHRRGRYEQYF. The CDR3 coding sequence is TGTGCCAGCAGCCACCGGCGTGGGAGGTACGAGCAGTACTTC.

The J gene is TRBJ1-6, the V gene TRBV19; D is undetermined. In germline, CDR1 is LNHDA, CDR2 SQIVND (reference sequence). The CDR3 sequence is 15 residues long. V lost 5 bases to trimming and J lost 6 bases, with 14 bases between them. The CDR3 DNA reads as TGTGCCAGTAGTTATCGGGAGGCGCCTAATTCACCCCTCCACTTT. Translated, it gives CASSYREAPNSPLHF.

The chain employs TRBV12-3 or TRBV12-4 and TRBJ2-3; D is ambiguous. The CDR3 is 13 residues long. Trimming removed 3 bases at V and 2 bases at J, with 6 bases between. CDR3 region: CASSFWSTDTQYF. The CDR3 DNA is TGTGCCAGCAGTTTTTGGTCCACAGATACGCAGTATTTT.

This clone was observed a few times. The genes are TRBV5-6 and TRBJ2-7; D remains ambiguous. The V gene lost 0 bases and the J gene lost 2 bases, with 9 bases spanning the gap. This CDR3 has 14 residues. CDR1 and CDR2 from the germline V gene are SGHDT and YYEEEE. The CDR3 DNA reads TGTGCCAGCAGCTTGGGAAGGGTCACCTACGAGCAGTACTTC. Translating it yields CASSLGRVTYEQYF.

There are a few counts of this clone. The V and J genes are TRBV21-1 and TRBJ1-3. TRBV21-1 is a documented pseudogene. The CDR3 has 18 residues. DNA for the CDR3: TGTGCCAGCAGCTCAACTAGGCCAGGGCGCTACTCTGGAAACACCATATATTTT. Its translation: CASSSTRPGRYSGNTIYF.

The chain joins TRBV27 to TRBJ1-5; D possibly corresponds to TRBD1 (6 bases). Trimming took 3 bases from V and 7 from J, leaving 10 bases between them. From germline, CDR1 is MNHEY and CDR2 SMNVEV (reference sequence). The CDR3 spans 13 residues. CDR3 sequence (DNA): TGTGCCAGCAGTTTCGTAAGGGGGCAGCCCCAGCATTTT. Its protein is CASSFVRGQPQHF.

The chain employs TRBV7-9 and TRBJ1-4; D gene ambiguous. The V gene's germline CDR1 is SEHNR and CDR2 FQNEAQ (reference sequence). V gave up 4 bases and J gave up 0 bases, with 9 bases separating them. The CDR3 sequence is 15 residues long. The CDR3 DNA reads TGTGCCAGCAGCTATGGACCAACAACTAATGAAAAACTGTTTTTT. The encoded protein is CASSYGPTTNEKLFF.

This chain links TRBV28 with TRBJ2-4; no firm D call. V was shortened by 4 bases and J by 10 bases, with 11 bases between the two germline ends. CDR3 size: 12 residues. Per germline, CDR1 MDHEN and CDR2 SYDVKM. The CDR3 coding sequence is TGTGCCAGCAGTTCGACGGGCCAAATTCAGTACTTC. This gives the protein CASSSTGQIQYF.

The chain employs TRBV19 and TRBJ2-7; perhaps TRBD1 as D (6 bases). CDR1 is LNHDA and CDR2 is SQIVND in the germline V gene (reference sequence). This CDR3 contains 14 residues. V lost 4 bases and J 3 bases, leaving 13 bases between the germline ends. CDR3 nucleotides: TGTGCCAGTAGTAGGATGATGGGACACTACGAGCAGTACTTC. Translation: CASSRMMGHYEQYF.

The chain recombines TRBV24-1 with TRBJ2-2; possible D gene TRBD1, 5 bases. The germline V and J ends were trimmed by 6 bases and 1 base, with 11 bases remaining between them. Germline loops: CDR1 KGHDR, CDR2 SFDVKD. The CDR3 length is 15 residues. The DNA of the CDR3 is TGTGCCACCAGTACCGGACAATTGAACACCGGGGAGCTGTTTTTT. The encoded protein is CATSTGQLNTGELFF.

This chain joins TRBV5-1 and TRBJ1-4; D remains unclear. V was shortened by 4 bases and J by 8 bases, with 12 bases between the two germline ends. CDR1 SGHRS and CDR2 YFSETQ come from the germline V gene. The CDR3 length is 13 residues. CDR3 nucleotides: TGCGCCAGCAGCGCCAATGGGGAAGAAAAACTGTTTTTT. As protein: CASSANGEEKLFF.

The chain recombines TRBV18 with TRBJ2-5; D not resolved. This CDR3 has 12 amino acids. Germline lookup yields CDR1 KGHSH and CDR2 LQKENI. Trimming took off 2 bases at V and 3 bases at J, with 4 bases between the two ends. The CDR3 DNA reads TGTGCCAGCTCACCAAGCAAAGAGACCCAGTACTTC. Amino acids: CASSPSKETQYF. Full variable domain (rest looked up from reference TRBV18 and TRBJ2-5): NAGVMQNPRHLVRRRGQEARLRCSPMKGHSHVYWYRQLPEEGLKFMVYLQKENIIDESGMPKERFSAEFPKEGPSILRIQQVVRGDSAAYFCASSPSKETQYFGPGTRLLVL.

The chain couples TRBV19 to TRBJ1-2, with 7 bases identical to TRBD1. Per the germline V gene, CDR1 is LNHDA and CDR2 is SQIVND (reference sequence). The CDR3 length is 13 residues. The ends lost 7 bases at V and 4 bases at J; junction bases unmatched: 6. CDR3 in DNA: TGTGCCAGTACTACCGGGACAGCCTATGGCTACACCTTC. Translated, it gives CASTTGTAYGYTF. Filled out from reference TRBV19 and TRBJ1-2, the complete variable domain reads DGGITQSPKYLFRKEGQNVTLSCEQNLNHDAMYWYRQDPGQGLRLIYYSQIVNDFQKGDIAEGYSVSREKKESFPLTVTSAQKNPTAFYLCASTTGTAYGYTFGSGTRLTVV.

The rearrangement joins TRBV19 to TRBJ1-2; possibly TRBD1 for D (5 bases). The ends were cut back, 6 bases at V and 5 bases at J, with 22 bases in the middle. The CDR3 consists of 16 residues. Germline-derived CDR1 and CDR2 are LNHDA and SQIVND (reference sequence). CDR3 nucleotide sequence: TGTGCCAGTAGCCCAGACAGACTACATTCCTGGTATGGCTACACCTTC. Translation: CASSPDRLHSWYGYTF.

The gene calls are TRBV3-1 (or the pseudogene TRBV3-2) and TRBJ1-4, with D maybe TRBD1 (5 bases). There are 16 residues in the CDR3. Germline CDR1 reads LGHDT; CDR2 reads YNNKEL (reference sequence). V was trimmed by 4 bases and J by 5 bases, leaving 17 bases between them. The CDR3 region is CASSPQVWQGNEKLFF. In DNA, the CDR3 is TGTGCCAGCAGCCCCCAAGTATGGCAGGGAAATGAAAAACTGTTTTTT.